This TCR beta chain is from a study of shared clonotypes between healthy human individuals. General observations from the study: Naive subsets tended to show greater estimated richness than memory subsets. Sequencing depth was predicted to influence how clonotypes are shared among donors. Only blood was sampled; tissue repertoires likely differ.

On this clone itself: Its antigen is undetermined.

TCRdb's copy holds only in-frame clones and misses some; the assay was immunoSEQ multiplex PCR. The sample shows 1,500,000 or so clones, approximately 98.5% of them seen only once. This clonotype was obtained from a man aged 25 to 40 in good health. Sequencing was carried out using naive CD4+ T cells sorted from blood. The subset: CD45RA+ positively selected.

The DNA for the CDR3 is TGTGCCAGCTCATCATTAGGACCGGGTTCCTACGAGCAGTACTTC. Translating it yields CASSSLGPGSYEQYF. The J gene is TRBJ2-7, the V gene TRBV18; D not resolved. Trimming took off 5 bases at V and 1 base at J, with 15 bases between the two ends. The CDR3 has 15 residues. Germline values: CDR1 KGHSH, CDR2 LQKENI.